The 8 T cell receptor beta chains below were found in one sample sequenced in a study of blood T cell repertoires in COVID-19. The table came from immunoSEQ multiplex PCR; TCRdb's copy has only in-frame clones and leaves some out. The repertoire holds around 32,000 clones, with more than 85% as singletons. The material sequenced was peripheral blood. The receptors were gathered from a male donor with active COVID-19.

The table lists this clone with a count of one. The rearrangement links TRBV7-2 to TRBJ2-3; D uncertain. The CDR3 consists of 12 residues. Germline V gene data show CDR1 as SGHTA and CDR2 as FQGNSA. V shed 5 bases and J shed 2 bases, with 5 bases lying between them. CDR3 sequence (DNA): TGTGCCAGCAGCATCTTCACAGATACGCAGTATTTT. Translated, it gives CASSIFTDTQYF.

This clone was counted a single time. The rearrangement uses TRBV18 and TRBJ1-2; 10 nucleotides line up with TRBD1. Per germline, CDR1 KGHSH and CDR2 LQKENI. CDR3 length equals 15 residues. The trim removed 5 bases at V and 6 bases at J, leaving 9 bases unmatched. CDR3 region: CASSGGQGNFDGYTF. CDR3 DNA sequence: TGTGCCAGCTCAGGGGGACAGGGGAACTTCGATGGCTACACCTTC.

This clone occurred once. V and J are TRBV12-3 or TRBV12-4 and TRBJ1-1; no clear D gene. The ends were cut back, 6 bases at V and 2 bases at J, with 10 bases in the middle. The CDR3 has 13 amino acids. CDR3: CASRRRGNTEAFF. CDR3 bases: TGTGCCAGCAGACGCCGGGGTAACACTGAAGCTTTCTTT.

Regarding this clone: The junction shows a germline mismatch at one end, possibly a read error. The chain recombines TRBV7-2 with TRBJ2-7; TRBD1 matches 7 bases. This CDR3 is 15 amino acids long. CDR1 SGHTA and CDR2 FQGNSA come from the germline V gene. DNA of the CDR3: TGTGCCAGCAGCGTAGACAGGGCCATCTCCTACGAGCGGTACTTC. It specifies CASSVDRAISYERYF.

This chain connects TRBV5-1 to TRBJ1-2; 7 nucleotides agree with TRBD1. Germline-derived CDR1 and CDR2 are SGHRS and YFSETQ. CDR3 length: 14 residues. V lost 2 bases to trimming and J lost 6 bases; unmatched junction nucleotides: 7. CDR3 protein: CASSLQQGFDGYTF. The CDR3 DNA reads as TGCGCCAGCAGCTTACAACAGGGGTTCGATGGCTACACCTTC.

The chain joins TRBV27 to TRBJ2-5; 7 nucleotides match TRBD2. V shed 6 bases and J 4 bases; nucleotides not matched to a gene: 8. The CDR3 is made up of 14 amino acids. From germline, CDR1 is MNHEY and CDR2 SMNVEV (reference sequence). CDR3 nucleotides: TGTGCCAGCAGGGGAGCGGGGAAGATAGAGACCCAGTACTTC. Its translation is CASRGAGKIETQYF.

The V call is TRBV21-1, the J call TRBJ2-1; the D call in the table, TRBD2, was not verified against the DNA. TRBV21-1 is annotated as a pseudogene. The length of the CDR3 is 13 residues. The CDR3 spells CASSKRGGGEQFF. The CDR3, as DNA: TGTGCCAGCAGCAAAAGGGGCGGGGGTGAGCAGTTCTTC.

V usage is TRBV5-4 and J usage is TRBJ2-7, with TRBD1 as a possible D gene (5 bases). With 4 bases removed from V and 3 bases from J, the gap between germline ends came to 11 bases. CDR3 length: 13 residues. Germline values: CDR1 SGHNT, CDR2 YYREEE (reference sequence). In DNA form, the CDR3 reads TGTGCCAGCAGCCCCGGTAGGGGCTACGAGCAGTACTTC. Amino acids: CASSPGRGYEQYF. Full variable domain (rest looked up from reference TRBV5-4 and TRBJ2-7): ETGVTQSPTHLIKTRGQQVTLRCSSQSGHNTVSWYQQALGQGPQFIFQYYREEENGRGNFPPRFSGLQFPNYSSELNVNALELDDSALYLCASSPGRGYEQYFGPGTRLTVT.